Listed here are 16 T cell receptor beta chains from one sample, sequenced in a study of cytomegalovirus exposure and HLA in healthy donors. Vbeta (60) and Jbeta (13) primers were used in the PCR. TCRdb's copy holds only in-frame clones and misses some; the assay was immunoSEQ multiplex PCR. The sample consists of about 130,000 clones, 70% to 85% of them appearing once. The sequenced sample consisted of PBMCs. The receptors stem from a boy younger than 18 in good health and CMV-seronegative.

The count of this clone is one. V and J are TRBV11-1 and TRBJ2-1, with 12 bases lining up with TRBD2. CDR1 is SGHAT, CDR2 FQDESV, per germline (reference sequence). The CDR3 sequence is 15 residues long. V dropped 0 bases and J dropped 12; count of bases not matched to a gene: 6. Here the CDR3 reads CASSLAGLAGPGQFF. DNA for the CDR3: TGTGCCAGCAGCTTAGCGGGACTAGCGGGCCCCGGGCAGTTCTTC.

This rearrangement joins TRBV21-1 to TRBJ2-2; TRBD1, the table's D call, was not compared with the DNA. TRBV21-1 is noted as a pseudogene. The CDR3 consists of 15 residues. The DNA for the CDR3 is TGTGCCAGCAGCACTTACAGGGGTCGAGCCGGGGAGCTGTTTTTT. This translates into CASSTYRGRAGELFF.

This sequence joins TRBV10-3 and TRBJ1-1; a weak D match, TRBD1 (6 bases). The germline CDR1 and CDR2 sequences are ENHRY and SYGVKD. This CDR3 comprises 12 residues. Between the trimmed V and J ends, which lost 3 bases and 6 bases, there was a span of 8 bases. The CDR3 DNA sequence: TGTGCCATCAGTGAACAGGGCGCTGAAGCTTTCTTT. It yields the protein CAISEQGAEAFF.

V is TRBV5-4 and J is TRBJ2-7; D is perhaps TRBD2 (5 bases). The CDR3 length is 14 residues. With 2 bases removed from V and 2 bases from J, the gap between germline ends came to 11 bases. Germline V gene data show CDR1 as SGHNT and CDR2 as YYREEE (reference sequence). The chain's CDR3 is CASSLMDGTYEQYF. In DNA, the CDR3 is TGTGCCAGCAGCTTAATGGACGGGACCTACGAGCAGTACTTC. The whole variable domain, filled in from reference TRBV5-4 and TRBJ2-7, reads ETGVTQSPTHLIKTRGQQVTLRCSSQSGHNTVSWYQQALGQGPQFIFQYYREEENGRGNFPPRFSGLQFPNYSSELNVNALELDDSALYLCASSLMDGTYEQYFGPGTRLTVT.

The gene calls are TRBV6-5 and TRBJ2-7, with D perhaps TRBD2 (5 bases). Germline V lookup: CDR1 MNHEY, CDR2 SVGAGI. This CDR3 has 15 amino acids. Trimming stripped 0 bases from V and 6 bases from J, with 15 bases between. The CDR3 loop is CASSYSAGSGSEQYF. Here the CDR3 DNA reads TGTGCCAGCAGTTACTCGGCGGGCTCTGGGAGCGAGCAGTACTTC.

V gene TRBV13 combines with J gene TRBJ2-5, with 8 bases identical to TRBD2. This CDR3 region has 14 residues. Trimming removed 2 bases from V and 5 bases from J; junction bases left unmatched: 4. In germline, CDR1 is PRHDT, CDR2 FYEKMQ (reference sequence). The CDR3 bases are TGTGCCAGCAGCTTATCCGGGACTAGTGAGACCCAGTACTTC. It encodes CASSLSGTSETQYF.

The rearrangement uses TRBV5-6 and TRBJ2-7, with D possibly being TRBD1 (6 bases). The germline V gene has CDR1 SGHDT and CDR2 YYEEEE. The CDR3 contains 12 residues. V lost 4 bases, J lost 5 bases, and 10 bases lay in between. In DNA, the CDR3 is TGTGCCAGCAGCGGGGACATGGACGAGCAGTACTTC. Its translation: CASSGDMDEQYF.

This sequence joins TRBV5-4 and TRBJ2-1, with TRBD2 matching over 8 bases. The J segment lost 6 bases and the V segment lost 3 bases, leaving 11 bases of the junction unmatched. The germline V gene encodes CDR1 SGHNT and CDR2 YYREEE (reference sequence). The CDR3 is made up of 16 amino acids. The CDR3 nucleotides are TGTGCCAGCAGCTACGAGTTACCGGGACTAGTCAATGAGCAGTTCTTC. The encoded protein is CASSYELPGLVNEQFF.

This clone has just one count. The chain employs TRBV15 and TRBJ2-1; D perhaps matches TRBD2 (7 bases). This CDR3 has 17 residues. The germline gives CDR1 LNHNV, CDR2 YYDKDF (reference sequence). The V and J ends lost 1 base and 5 bases respectively, with 18 bases between them. This chain's CDR3 is CATSRALPGAGDNEQFF. The CDR3 DNA sequence: TGTGCCACCAGCAGAGCCTTGCCGGGGGCGGGGGACAATGAGCAGTTCTTC.

The chain employs TRBV4-3 and TRBJ2-1, with D maybe TRBD1 (6 bases). The germline gives CDR1 LGHNA, CDR2 YSLEER. The ends were cut back, 3 bases at V and 0 bases at J, with 24 bases in the middle. The CDR3 extends over 20 amino acids. The CDR3 spells CASSQGTGLSDVFSYNEQFF. CDR3 nucleotide sequence: TGCGCCAGCAGCCAGGGAACAGGGTTATCTGATGTCTTCTCCTACAATGAGCAGTTCTTC.

The chain carries TRBV6-5 and TRBJ1-6, with TRBD1 matching 7 bases. CDR3 length: 16 residues. Germline CDR1 MNHEY, CDR2 SVGAGI. The V gene end was trimmed by 0 bases and the J gene end by 10 bases; junction bases not matched to a gene: 9. CDR3 residues: CASSYSSWDRDSPLHF. CDR3 DNA: TGTGCCAGCAGTTACTCGTCTTGGGACAGAGACTCACCCCTCCACTTT.

This sequence joins TRBV5-1 and TRBJ1-3, with D maybe TRBD1 (5 bases). Deletions cut 4 bases from V and 8 bases from J, with 19 bases between. CDR1 and CDR2 from the germline V gene are SGHRS and YFSETQ. This CDR3 is built from 15 residues. Written as DNA, the CDR3 is TGCGCCAGCAGCCCGCGGGACCTAGGGATCGACACCATATATTTT. Protein product: CASSPRDLGIDTIYF.

This clone has more than one count but fewer than ten. This chain connects TRBV30 to TRBJ1-1; possible D gene TRBD1, 6 bases. Germline-derived CDR1 and CDR2 are GTSNPN and SVGIG (reference sequence). Trimming took 2 bases from V and 8 from J, leaving 12 bases between them. The CDR3 runs 12 residues. CDR3 in DNA: TGTGCCTGGAGTCAAGGGGGACACGAAGCTTTCTTT. Amino acid sequence: CAWSQGGHEAFF. Looking up the rest from reference TRBV30 and TRBJ1-1 gives the full variable domain: SQTIHQWPATLVQPVGSPLSLECTVEGTSNPNLYWYRQAAGRGLQLLFYSVGIGQISSEVPQNLSASRPQDRQFILSSKKLLLSDSGFYLCAWSQGGHEAFFGQGTRLTVV.

The chain recombines TRBV6-1 with TRBJ2-2; TRBD1 aligns across 9 bases. The CDR3 covers 14 residues. In germline, CDR1 is MNHNS, CDR2 SASEGT. Trimming at V came to 10 bases and at J to 4 bases, leaving 7 bases not matched to a gene. This chain's CDR3 is CAMSDRGRTGELFF. CDR3 DNA sequence: TGTGCCATGTCGGACAGGGGCCGCACCGGGGAGCTGTTTTTT.

The V call is TRBV19, the J call TRBJ2-7, with 7 nucleotides matching TRBD2. Germline loops: CDR1 LNHDA, CDR2 SQIVND (reference sequence). The trim removed 2 bases at V and 5 bases at J, leaving 9 bases unmatched. The CDR3 covers 15 residues. CDR3 in amino acids: CASSISKGLPDEQYF. The CDR3 DNA reads as TGTGCCAGTAGTATAAGTAAGGGACTACCCGACGAGCAGTACTTC. Looking up the rest from reference TRBV19 and TRBJ2-7 gives the full variable domain: DGGITQSPKYLFRKEGQNVTLSCEQNLNHDAMYWYRQDPGQGLRLIYYSQIVNDFQKGDIAEGYSVSREKKESFPLTVTSAQKNPTAFYLCASSISKGLPDEQYFGPGTRLTVT.

This clone was seen more than once but under ten times. The rearrangement joins TRBV6-5 to TRBJ1-3; perhaps TRBD1 as D (5 bases). Trimming left V 2 bases short and J 4 bases short, with 9 bases between. The CDR3 sequence is 14 residues long. Germline CDR1 reads MNHEY; CDR2 reads SVGAGI. CDR3 protein: CASSYRGEGNTIYF. The CDR3 DNA reads TGTGCCAGCAGTTACCGGGGGGAAGGAAACACCATATATTTT.